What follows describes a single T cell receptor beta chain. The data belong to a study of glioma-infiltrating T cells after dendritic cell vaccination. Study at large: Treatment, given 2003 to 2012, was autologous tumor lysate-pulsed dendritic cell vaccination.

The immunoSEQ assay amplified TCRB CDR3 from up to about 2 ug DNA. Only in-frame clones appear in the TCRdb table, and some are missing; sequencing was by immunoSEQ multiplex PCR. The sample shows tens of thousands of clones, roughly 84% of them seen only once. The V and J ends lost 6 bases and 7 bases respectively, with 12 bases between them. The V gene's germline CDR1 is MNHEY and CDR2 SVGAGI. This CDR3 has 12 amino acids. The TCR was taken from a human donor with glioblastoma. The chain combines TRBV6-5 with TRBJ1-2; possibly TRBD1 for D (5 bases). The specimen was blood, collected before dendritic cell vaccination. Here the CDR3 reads CASRRWGGGYTF. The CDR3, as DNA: TGTGCCAGCAGGAGATGGGGGGGTGGCTACACCTTC.